The sequence of this T cell receptor (beta chain) was determined in a study of blood T cell repertoires in COVID-19. Study overall: Researchers got acute and convalescent COVID-19 samples from the United States, Italy and Spain. In each case, the material was cDNA or gDNA derived from T cells, B-cell-depleted T cells, or PBMCs.

As processed by the authors: Reference gene primers were amplified, and this amplification served to estimate nucleated cell counts. TCRdb's copy holds only in-frame clones and misses some; the assay was immunoSEQ multiplex PCR. The V and J calls and clone size come from that table; D and trimming were worked out from the DNA. The table records about 86,000 clones, about 82% of them present only once. The germline CDR1 and CDR2 sequences are SGHTA and FQGNSA. After removal of 5 bases from V and 4 bases from J, the junction contained 9 bases not matched to a gene. The CDR3 loop spans 18 amino acids. The chain couples TRBV7-2 to TRBJ2-4; 15 nucleotides match TRBD2. This receptor was identified in a man aged 50 to 59 with acute or convalescent COVID-19. Sequenced sample: peripheral blood. The CDR3 protein is CASSARGLAGGNKNIQYF. Here the CDR3 DNA reads TGTGCCAGCAGCGCCCGGGGACTAGCGGGGGGAAATAAAAACATTCAGTACTTC.